This T cell receptor beta chain was obtained from a study of sequential checkpoint blockade in melanoma. Whole-study context: Arm A got nivolumab then ipilimumab; arm B the reverse, 1:1.

The data were produced by immunoSEQ multiplex PCR, yet TCRdb's version contains in-frame clones alone and is incomplete. The top ten clones hold 15% to 20% of a sample with 7,000 to 9,500 clones, 45% to 70% of them seen once. Noted treatment: randomized to nivolumab then ipilimumab (arm A) or the reverse (arm B). None of the patients previously received DNA-damaging chemotherapy. PBMC sorting kept live CD3+CD8+ cells without CD19 or CD56. V was pared by 0 bases and J by 3 bases, with 10 bases between. This CDR3 is 15 amino acids long. Germline CDR1 and CDR2: SGHDT and YYEEEE. This TCR came from a human donor with melanoma. The gene calls are TRBV5-6 and TRBJ1-3; D is perhaps TRBD1 (5 bases). Sequences were derived from CD8+ T cells sorted from blood (inferred from file names), sampled from a patient given nivolumab and ipilimumab in sequence. The CDR3 DNA reads as TGTGCCAGCAGCTTGGAGGACATAGGTGGAAACACCATATATTTT. It encodes CASSLEDIGGNTIYF.